This T cell receptor (beta chain) was recovered during a study of blood T cells in healthy people across ages. Study-wide results and caveats: Higher naive T cell percentage went strongly together with higher TCR beta diversity.

On this clonotype itself: The antigen remains unidentified.

For the second PCR, which ran for roughly 7 to 11 cycles, a sample-barcoded 5' primer and a J-beta primer mix were used. TCRdb processed the 5' RACE reads anew with MiXCR; each CDR3 protein has one entry. Among some 1.5 million distinct CDR3 sequences listed, approximately 30% were seen once. Sequences were obtained from blood. This TCR was recovered from a woman in her twenties or thirties in good health.

The CDR3 here is CAISEVAGDSYNEQFF. DNA of the CDR3: TGTGCCATCAGTGAGGTAGCGGGGGATTCCTACAATGAGCAGTTCTTC. The J gene is TRBJ2-1, the V gene TRBV10-3; 9 bases map to TRBD2. Losses at the gene ends were 2 bases for V and 1 base for J; bases not matched to a gene: 3. The CDR3 consists of 16 residues. The V gene's germline CDR1 is ENHRY and CDR2 SYGVKD.